Each of the 27 T cell receptor beta chains below was sequenced from the same sample in a study of CD8 T cells in ankylosing spondylitis. Using its own MiXCR run on the 5' RACE reads, TCRdb lists one record per CDR3 protein. The repertoire has fewer than 250,000 distinct CDR3 sequences, roughly a third of them found once; the top ten carry about 4.2%. The sample consisted of blood, either unsorted or a sorted T cell fraction (not recorded which). These receptors were taken from a male donor with ankylosing spondylitis or in good health (not recorded which).

The V gene is TRBV15, the J gene TRBJ1-2; D is possibly TRBD1 (5 bases). From germline, CDR1 is LNHNV and CDR2 YYDKDF (reference sequence). The V and J ends lost 3 bases and 7 bases respectively, with 18 bases between them. This CDR3 contains 15 residues. The CDR3 loop reads CATSSEGPTGGGYTF. DNA of the CDR3: TGTGCCACCAGCAGCGAGGGACCGACTGGGGGTGGCTACACCTTC. The entire variable domain, with the rest obtained from reference TRBV15 and TRBJ1-2, is as follows: DAMVIQNPRYQVTQFGKPVTLSCSQTLNHNVMYWYQQKSSQAPKLLFHYYDKDFNNEADTPDNFQSRRPNTSFCFLDIRSPGLGDTAMYLCATSSEGPTGGGYTFGSGTRLTVV.

This clonotype has a handful of counts. The V call is TRBV29-1, the J call TRBJ1-4, with 10 bases that match TRBD1. The CDR3 is 14 residues long. Germline V CDR1 and CDR2: SQVTM, ANQGSEA. Trimming took 7 bases from V and 8 from J; bases not matched to a gene: 10. The CDR3 spells CSATGQGGAEKLFF. In DNA, the CDR3 is TGCAGCGCAACCGGACAGGGGGGAGCAGAAAAACTGTTTTTT.

This chain joins TRBV20-1 and TRBJ1-5, with D possibly matching TRBD1 (5 bases). There are 13 residues in the CDR3. Trimming shortened V by 2 bases and J by 4 bases, and 9 bases separated the two germline ends. From germline, CDR1 is DFQATT and CDR2 SNEGSKA (reference sequence). CDR3 region: CSARPTENQPQHF. CDR3 bases: TGCAGTGCTAGACCGACAGAAAATCAGCCCCAGCATTTT.

This clonotype was observed a handful of times. The rearrangement joins TRBV15 to TRBJ2-3; 8 nucleotides match TRBD1. Per germline, CDR1 LNHNV and CDR2 YYDKDF (reference sequence). This CDR3 is 15 amino acids long. The J segment lost 4 bases and the V segment lost 1 base, leaving 4 bases of the junction unmatched. CDR3: CATSRAGTGADTQYF. The CDR3 DNA reads TGTGCCACCAGCAGAGCCGGGACAGGCGCAGATACGCAGTATTTT. Full variable domain (rest looked up from reference TRBV15 and TRBJ2-3): DAMVIQNPRYQVTQFGKPVTLSCSQTLNHNVMYWYQQKSSQAPKLLFHYYDKDFNNEADTPDNFQSRRPNTSFCFLDIRSPGLGDTAMYLCATSRAGTGADTQYFGPGTRLTVL.

This clonotype was observed at least ten times. The rearrangement joins TRBV29-1 to TRBJ2-3, with D tentatively TRBD2 (5 bases). Trimming cost V 4 bases and J 4 bases, with 9 bases left between them. Germline CDR1 and CDR2: SQVTM and ANQGSEA. The CDR3 runs to 12 residues. As DNA, the CDR3 is TGCAGCGTTGGGTCCGGGGCAGATACGCAGTATTTT. Translation: CSVGSGADTQYF.

This chain joins TRBV12-3 or TRBV12-4 and TRBJ2-7; 9 nucleotides line up with TRBD1. The CDR3 length is 16 residues. With 5 bases clipped from V and 1 base from J, the junction kept 9 bases outside the gene matches. Here the CDR3 reads CASSDWVGQGSYEQYF. CDR3 DNA sequence: TGTGCCAGCAGTGACTGGGTAGGACAGGGGTCCTACGAGCAGTACTTC.

J is TRBJ1-1 and V is TRBV7-3; possibly TRBD1 for D (5 bases). From germline, CDR1 is SGHTA and CDR2 FQGTGA. This CDR3 is built from 14 residues. Trimming left V 2 bases short and J 1 base short, with 8 bases between. CDR3 bases: TGTGCCAGCAGCTTATTTACAGGGAACACTGAAGCTTTCTTT. It translates to CASSLFTGNTEAFF.

This clonotype has a count of ten or more. The chain is built from TRBV6-2 or TRBV6-3 and TRBJ2-7; no clear D. This CDR3 is 12 amino acids long. V dropped 3 bases and J dropped 1 base, with 4 bases sitting between them. In germline, CDR1 is MNHEY, CDR2 SVGEGT. DNA for the CDR3: TGTGCCAGCAGTTATAGTTCCTACGAGCAGTACTTC. It translates to CASSYSSYEQYF.

This clonotype was seen a few times. The genes are TRBV4-1 and TRBJ2-3, with D maybe TRBD1 (6 bases). The V end was cut by 4 bases, the J end by 1 base, with 18 bases between. Germline V CDR1 and CDR2: MGHRA, YSYEKL. The CDR3 is made up of 17 amino acids. The CDR3 reads CASSPLPTGEGTDTQYF. CDR3 nucleotide sequence: TGCGCCAGCAGCCCACTCCCGACAGGCGAGGGCACAGATACGCAGTATTTT.

V is TRBV12-3 or TRBV12-4 and J is TRBJ2-3; 10 bases align to TRBD1. Losses at the gene ends were 6 bases for V and 6 bases for J; bases not matched to a gene: 9. The CDR3 is 15 amino acids. This chain's CDR3 is CASSPTGGERDTQYF. The CDR3 nucleotides read TGTGCCAGCAGCCCGACAGGGGGCGAACGGGATACGCAGTATTTT.

This clonotype occurred once. The chain employs TRBV4-1 and TRBJ2-5, with D possibly being TRBD1 (6 bases). With 2 bases removed from V and 0 bases from J, the gap between germline ends came to 13 bases. Germline lookup yields CDR1 MGHRA and CDR2 YSYEKL. This CDR3 is built from 16 residues. The CDR3, as DNA: TGCGCCAGCAGCCAACCGGGACAAACGTACCAAGAGACCCAGTACTTC. Translated: CASSQPGQTYQETQYF.

The J gene is TRBJ2-5, the V gene TRBV10-3, with D tentatively TRBD1 or TRBD2 (6 bases each). Trimming shortened V by 0 bases and J by 0 bases, and 11 bases separated the two germline ends. Germline V CDR1 and CDR2: ENHRY, SYGVKD. This CDR3 comprises 16 residues. The CDR3 spells CAISESGGGYQETQYF. The CDR3 DNA is TGTGCCATCAGTGAGTCAGGAGGGGGATACCAAGAGACCCAGTACTTC.

This clonotype turned up a few times. J is TRBJ2-1 and V is TRBV4-1, with a possible D match to TRBD2 (6 bases). Germline CDR1 reads MGHRA; CDR2 reads YSYEKL. Trimming pared 0 bases from V and 9 bases from J, leaving 15 bases between. The CDR3 covers 15 residues. This chain's CDR3 is CASSQDQQVGGEQFF. Here the CDR3 DNA reads TGCGCCAGCAGCCAAGATCAACAGGTGGGGGGTGAGCAGTTCTTC.

This clonotype showed up just a few times. CDR3 DNA: TGCAGTGCTAGAGATGGGGGCGGACAGGGGGCTGAGCAGTACTTC. Translated: CSARDGGGQGAEQYF. This chain uses TRBV20-1 with TRBJ2-7; 11 nucleotides align to TRBD1. V trimming: 0 bases; J trimming: 7 bases; junction bases outside the gene matches: 8. This CDR3 spans 15 amino acids. Germline V gives CDR1 DFQATT, CDR2 SNEGSKA (reference sequence).

V is TRBV28 and J is TRBJ2-4; D gene uncertain. This CDR3 is 14 amino acids long. Per germline, CDR1 MDHEN and CDR2 SYDVKM. V was trimmed by 6 bases and J by 8 bases, leaving 17 bases between them. This CDR3 reads CASSSSPITDIQYF. For the CDR3, the DNA is TGTGCCAGCAGCTCCTCCCCAATCACGGACATTCAGTACTTC.

The gene calls are TRBV3-1 and TRBJ1-5, with 9 nucleotides matching TRBD1. V trimming: 5 bases; J trimming: 10 bases; junction bases outside the gene matches: 9. Per germline, CDR1 LGHDT and CDR2 YNNKEL (reference sequence). The CDR3 is made up of 14 amino acids. The CDR3 DNA follows: TGTGCCAGCAGCTACGGACAGGGGCAGGTACCCCAGCATTTT. It translates to CASSYGQGQVPQHF.

The CDR3 DNA sequence: TGCAGTGCTAGGGGTTTTAAGGGACTAGCGAATAAAAAGGATGAGCAGTTCTTC. This codes for CSARGFKGLANKKDEQFF. The rearrangement links TRBV20-1 to TRBJ2-1, with TRBD2 identical over 10 bases. Germline CDR1 reads DFQATT; CDR2 reads SNEGSKA (reference sequence). V lost 3 bases to trimming and J lost 8 bases; unmatched junction nucleotides: 19. The CDR3 spans 18 residues.

V and J are TRBV12-3 or TRBV12-4 and TRBJ2-3; 12 bases match TRBD1. The CDR3 length is 18 residues. V was pared by 6 bases and J by 6 bases, with 16 bases of the junction left unmatched. The DNA for the CDR3 is TGTGCCAGCAGACCTCACCCGGGACAGGGGGCGTATACGGATACGCAGTATTTT. It codes for CASRPHPGQGAYTDTQYF.

V usage is TRBV12-3 or TRBV12-4 and J usage is TRBJ2-5; tentatively, D is TRBD2 (5 bases). The CDR3 spans 14 residues. V gave up 0 bases and J gave up 5 bases, with 10 bases separating them. For the CDR3, the DNA is TGTGCCAGCAGTTTAGCTAACAGAGGGGAGACCCAGTACTTC. Its translation is CASSLANRGETQYF.

The chain has TRBV27 and TRBJ2-7; 8 positions match TRBD1. V lost 6 bases, J lost 5 bases, and 12 bases stayed unmatched. The germline CDR1 and CDR2 sequences are MNHEY and SMNVEV (reference sequence). The CDR3 has 15 residues. The CDR3 sequence is CASRPYRGSANEQYF. The CDR3 DNA is TGTGCCAGCAGACCTTACAGGGGGTCCGCCAACGAGCAGTACTTC.

As regards this clonotype: An end of the junction does not agree with germline; a read error may underlie this. The chain joins TRBV29-1 to TRBJ2-7, with D perhaps matching TRBD1 or TRBD2 (5 bases each). CDR3 length: 14 amino acids. Germline V gives CDR1 SQVTM, CDR2 ANQGSEA. The CDR3 DNA is TGCAGCGTTGAGTGGGGCGGAGGAGGTTACGCGCAGTACTTC. This gives the protein CSVEWGGGGYAQYF.

The genes are TRBV28 and TRBJ2-2, with TRBD2 matching over 9 bases. Per the germline V gene, CDR1 is MDHEN and CDR2 is SYDVKM. V lost 6 bases to trimming and J lost 6 bases; unmatched junction nucleotides: 5. The length of the CDR3 is 14 residues. The CDR3: CASRRGGAAGELFF. The DNA for the CDR3 is TGTGCCAGCAGACGCGGGGGGGCGGCCGGGGAGCTGTTTTTT. Full variable domain (missing parts from reference TRBV28 and TRBJ2-2): DVKVTQSSRYLVKRTGEKVFLECVQDMDHENMFWYRQDPGLGLRLIYFSYDVKMKEKGDIPEGYSVSREKKERFSLILESASTNQTSMYLCASRRGGAAGELFFGEGSRLTVL.

The rearrangement uses TRBV6-1 and TRBJ2-5, with 9 bases identical to TRBD2. Germline V gene data show CDR1 as MNHNS and CDR2 as SASEGT. This CDR3 comprises 14 residues. The ends lost 6 bases at V and 1 base at J; junction bases unmatched: 3. CDR3 sequence (DNA): TGTGCCAGCAGCGAGACTAGCGGCCAAGAGACCCAGTACTTC. This encodes CASSETSGQETQYF.

In its sample, this clonotype was seen many times. The rearrangement joins TRBV20-1 to TRBJ2-1; TRBD2 might be the D (5 bases). CDR3 size: 13 residues. Looked up from germline, CDR1 is DFQATT and CDR2 is SNEGSKA (reference sequence). V lost 0 bases and J 8 bases, leaving 11 bases between the germline ends. CDR3 residues: CSARDGAAYEQFF. The CDR3 DNA is TGCAGTGCTAGAGATGGAGCGGCTTATGAGCAGTTCTTC.

This clonotype was observed a handful of times. This chain connects TRBV20-1 to TRBJ1-4; D possibly corresponds to TRBD1 (6 bases). The CDR3 length is 13 residues. Germline lookup yields CDR1 DFQATT and CDR2 SNEGSKA (reference sequence). V lost 5 bases and J 2 bases, leaving 9 bases between the germline ends. CDR3 DNA sequence: TGCAGTGCTCCAGGGGTGACTAATGAAAAACTGTTTTTT. It translates to CSAPGVTNEKLFF.

V and J are TRBV20-1 and TRBJ1-1; D gene unclear. V was clipped by 3 bases and J by 2 bases, with 7 bases between them. This CDR3 has 12 residues. CDR1 is DFQATT, CDR2 SNEGSKA, per germline (reference sequence). The DNA for the CDR3 is TGCAGTGCTAGTAAGGGAAACACTGAAGCTTTCTTT. It yields the protein CSASKGNTEAFF.

The chain couples TRBV24-1 to TRBJ2-5, with 7 bases aligning to TRBD1. Trimming removed 5 bases from V and 3 bases from J; junction bases left unmatched: 11. This CDR3 region has 16 residues. Germline V gene sequence: CDR1 KGHDR, CDR2 SFDVKD. CDR3 DNA: TGTGCCACCAGTGGCCCCGGGACAGACAAGGAAGAGACCCAGTACTTC. It translates to CATSGPGTDKEETQYF.